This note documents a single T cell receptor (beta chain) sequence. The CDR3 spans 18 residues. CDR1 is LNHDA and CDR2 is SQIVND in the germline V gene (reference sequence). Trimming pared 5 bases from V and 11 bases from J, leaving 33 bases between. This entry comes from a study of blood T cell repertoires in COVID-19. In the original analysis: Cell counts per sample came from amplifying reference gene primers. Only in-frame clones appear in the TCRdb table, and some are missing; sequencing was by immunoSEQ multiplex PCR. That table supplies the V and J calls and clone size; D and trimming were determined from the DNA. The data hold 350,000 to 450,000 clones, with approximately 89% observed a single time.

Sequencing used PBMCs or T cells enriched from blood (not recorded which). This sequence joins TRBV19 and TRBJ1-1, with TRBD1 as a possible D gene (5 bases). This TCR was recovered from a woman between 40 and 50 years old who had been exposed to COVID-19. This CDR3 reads CASSYFARGTRGGGQAFF. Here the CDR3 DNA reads TGTGCCAGTAGTTATTTTGCCCGGGGAACAAGGGGAGGCGGGCAGGCTTTCTTT.